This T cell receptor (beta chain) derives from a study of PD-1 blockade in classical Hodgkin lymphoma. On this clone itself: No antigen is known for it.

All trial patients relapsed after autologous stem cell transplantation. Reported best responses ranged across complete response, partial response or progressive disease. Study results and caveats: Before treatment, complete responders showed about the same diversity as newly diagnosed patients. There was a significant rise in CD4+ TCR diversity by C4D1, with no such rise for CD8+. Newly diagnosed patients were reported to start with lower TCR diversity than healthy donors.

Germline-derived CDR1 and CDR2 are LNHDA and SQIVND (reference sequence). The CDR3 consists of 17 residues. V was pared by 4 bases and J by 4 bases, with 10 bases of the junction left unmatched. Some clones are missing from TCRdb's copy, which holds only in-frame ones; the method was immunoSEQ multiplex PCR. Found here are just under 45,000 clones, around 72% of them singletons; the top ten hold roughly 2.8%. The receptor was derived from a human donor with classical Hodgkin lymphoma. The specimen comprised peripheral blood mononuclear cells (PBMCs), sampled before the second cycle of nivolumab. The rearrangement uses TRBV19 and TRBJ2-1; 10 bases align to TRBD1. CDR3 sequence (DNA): TGTGCCAGTAGTAAAACCTGGGGGACAGGGGTGTACAATGAGCAGTTCTTC. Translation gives CASSKTWGTGVYNEQFF.